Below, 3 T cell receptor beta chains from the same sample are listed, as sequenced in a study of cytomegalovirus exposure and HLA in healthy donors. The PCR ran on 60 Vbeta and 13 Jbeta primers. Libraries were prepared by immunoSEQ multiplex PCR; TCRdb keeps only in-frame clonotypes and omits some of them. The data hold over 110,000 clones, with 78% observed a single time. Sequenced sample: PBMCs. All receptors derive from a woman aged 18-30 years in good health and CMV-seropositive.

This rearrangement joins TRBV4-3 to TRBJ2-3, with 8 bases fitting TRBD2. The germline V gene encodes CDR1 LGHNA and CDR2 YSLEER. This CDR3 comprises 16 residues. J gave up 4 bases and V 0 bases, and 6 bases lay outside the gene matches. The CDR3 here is CASSQEGLGNSDTQYF. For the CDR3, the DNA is TGCGCCAGCAGCCAAGAGGGACTAGGAAATTCAGATACGCAGTATTTT.

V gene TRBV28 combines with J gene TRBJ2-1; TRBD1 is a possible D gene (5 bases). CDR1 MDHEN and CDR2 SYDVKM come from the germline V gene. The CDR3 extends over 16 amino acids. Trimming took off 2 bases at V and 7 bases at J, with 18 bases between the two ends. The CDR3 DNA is TGTGCCAGCAGTTTAGCCGAGACTCGATCAGGGAATGAGCAGTTCTTC. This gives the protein CASSLAETRSGNEQFF.

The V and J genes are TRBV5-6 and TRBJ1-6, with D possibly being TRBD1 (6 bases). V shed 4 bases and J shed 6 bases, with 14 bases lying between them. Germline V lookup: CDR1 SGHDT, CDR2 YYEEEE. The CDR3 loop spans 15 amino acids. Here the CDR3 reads CASSRRGGINSPLHF. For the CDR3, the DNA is TGTGCCAGCAGCCGACGAGGGGGTATTAATTCACCCCTCCACTTT.